The 28 T cell receptor beta chains given below trace back to one sample, sequenced in a study of shared clonotypes between healthy human individuals. Clones were read by immunoSEQ multiplex PCR, and TCRdb kept only the in-frame ones, dropping some. This sample has roughly 2.2 million clones, with under 95% found just once. Sequencing was done on a sample of naive CD4+ T cells from PBMCs. The subset: CD45RA+ positively selected. The receptors derive from a man aged 18-30 years in good health. Some clones in this sample may be carry-over from other donors' samples.

A word on this clone: Other DNA sequences from this sample encode an identical CDR3 as well. The chain combines TRBV15 with TRBJ1-4, with a tentative D call TRBD1 (5 bases). The CDR3 totals 13 residues. CDR1 and CDR2 (germline): LNHNV, YYDKDF (reference sequence). The V end lost 0 bases, the J end lost 8 bases, and 7 bases lay between the germline ends. CDR3 sequence (DNA): TGTGCCACCAGCAGAGATCGGGGGGAAAAACTGTTTTTT. Protein: CATSRDRGEKLFF.

This clone was seen only a few times. This chain connects TRBV7-2 to TRBJ2-1; D remains unclear. The CDR3 is 11 residues long. CDR1 and CDR2 (germline): SGHTA, FQGNSA. V lost 5 bases and J 9 bases, leaving 8 bases between the germline ends. The CDR3 DNA is TGTGCCAGCAGCCCCCTGGGTGAGCAGTTCTTC. Its translation: CASSPLGEQFF.

A single count supports this clone. The genes are TRBV28 and TRBJ2-3; either TRBD1 or TRBD2 may supply D (5 bases each). Germline V lookup: CDR1 MDHEN, CDR2 SYDVKM. The CDR3 covers 17 residues. Trimming took off 6 bases at V and 0 bases at J, with 19 bases between the two ends. CDR3 DNA sequence: TGTGCCAGCAGGGGGACCCTAGGCGACTCTAGCACAGATACGCAGTATTTT. Amino acids: CASRGTLGDSSTDTQYF.

This chain links TRBV6-1 with TRBJ2-5; 10 positions match TRBD2. Germline V gene sequence: CDR1 MNHNS, CDR2 SASEGT. V gave up 2 bases and J gave up 4 bases; unmatched junction bases: 7. This CDR3 has 16 amino acids. The CDR3 DNA is TGTGCCAGCAGTGAAAGCCTAGCGGGAGCCAGAGAGACCCAGTACTTC. Translation gives CASSESLAGARETQYF.

The rearrangement links TRBV6-1 to TRBJ2-7; D gene ambiguous. The CDR3 is 12 residues long. Germline-derived CDR1 and CDR2 are MNHNS and SASEGT. V was shortened by 6 bases and J by 4 bases, with 10 bases between the two germline ends. The DNA for the CDR3 is TGTGCCAGCAGAGGCGACCTTTACGAGCAGTACTTC. Protein product: CASRGDLYEQYF.

The chain joins TRBV28 to TRBJ1-1, with a tentative D call TRBD1 (6 bases). Germline V gives CDR1 MDHEN, CDR2 SYDVKM. The CDR3 has 15 amino acids. V was pared by 11 bases and J by 1 base, with 20 bases between. The CDR3: CAAGGRVVQNTEAFF. The CDR3 region has the DNA TGTGCCGCGGGGGGCCGCGTTGTCCAGAACACTGAAGCTTTCTTT.

This clone has only one observation. V usage is TRBV7-9 and J usage is TRBJ2-3; TRBD2 matches 7 bases. The CDR3 contains 15 residues. Germline trimming cut 4 bases from V and 0 bases from J; bases unmatched to any gene: 4. Germline CDR1 reads SEHNR; CDR2 reads FQNEAQ (reference sequence). CDR3 amino acids: CASSSSGASTDTQYF. CDR3 in DNA: TGTGCCAGCAGCTCCAGCGGGGCTAGCACAGATACGCAGTATTTT.

The V call is TRBV6-5, the J call TRBJ1-2; D remains unclear. The CDR3 sequence is 14 residues long. Trimming left V 4 bases short and J 0 bases short, with 9 bases between. Germline CDR1 and CDR2: MNHEY and SVGAGI. For the CDR3, the DNA is TGTGCCAGCAGTTTCACCGCCGCTAACTATGGCTACACCTTC. This sequence encodes CASSFTAANYGYTF.

The V gene is TRBV11-2, the J gene TRBJ2-3, with 9 bases lining up with TRBD1. The germline CDR1 and CDR2 sequences are SGHAT and FQNNGV. The junction had 8 bases not matched to a gene; V was cut back by 10 bases and J by 6 bases. This CDR3 has 13 amino acids. The CDR3 sequence is CATKGQGMDTQYF. As DNA, the CDR3 is TGTGCCACCAAGGGACAGGGAATGGATACGCAGTATTTT.

The sample holds one count of this clone. The chain carries TRBV6-6 and TRBJ2-7; TRBD1 agrees at 8 bases. The CDR3 has 12 residues. Germline assignment: CDR1 MNHNY and CDR2 SVGAGI (reference sequence). The ends lost 8 bases at V and 3 bases at J; junction bases unmatched: 3. The CDR3 is CASGQGYYEQYF. For the CDR3, the DNA is TGTGCCAGCGGACAGGGATACTACGAGCAGTACTTC.

This clone was counted between two and nine times. This sample includes further DNA sequences coding for the same CDR3. The gene calls are TRBV20-1 and TRBJ2-1, with D unclear. V dropped 3 bases and J dropped 2 bases, with 2 bases sitting between them. The length of the CDR3 is 11 residues. CDR1 DFQATT and CDR2 SNEGSKA come from the germline V gene (reference sequence). CDR3 amino acids: CSASTYNEQFF. Here the CDR3 DNA reads TGCAGTGCTAGCACCTACAATGAGCAGTTCTTC.

The rearrangement links TRBV4-1 to TRBJ2-5; perhaps D is TRBD1 or TRBD2 (5 bases each). This CDR3 has 15 amino acids. The germline CDR1 and CDR2 sequences are MGHRA and YSYEKL. Trimming cost V 5 bases and J 4 bases, with 17 bases left between them. CDR3 sequence (DNA): TGCGCCAGCAGCACAAGCGGCAGCAGGGCAGAGACCCAGTACTTC. This encodes CASSTSGSRAETQYF.

The CDR3 reads CASSLSGKAGELFF. For the CDR3, the DNA is TGCGCCAGCAGCCTAAGCGGGAAGGCCGGGGAGCTGTTTTTT. J is TRBJ2-2 and V is TRBV4-1; the match to TRBD2 covers 7 bases. In germline, CDR1 is MGHRA, CDR2 YSYEKL. CDR3 size: 14 residues. The ends lost 4 bases at V and 6 bases at J; junction bases unmatched: 5.

This chain links TRBV10-3 with TRBJ2-7; a weak D match, TRBD1 (6 bases). V was shortened by 8 bases and J by 3 bases, with 14 bases between the two germline ends. The CDR3 has 13 residues. The germline V gene has CDR1 ENHRY and CDR2 SYGVKD. In DNA, the CDR3 is TGTGCCATCTCCGGGACAACTGGCTACGAGCAGTACTTC. Its translation is CAISGTTGYEQYF.

The chain recombines TRBV28 with TRBJ1-1; weak D call: TRBD1 (5 bases). From germline, CDR1 is MDHEN and CDR2 SYDVKM. V lost 8 bases to trimming and J lost 2 bases, with 18 bases between them. The CDR3 is made up of 15 amino acids. This chain's CDR3 is CASRDLKTGNTEAFF. CDR3 bases: TGTGCCAGCCGGGACCTTAAAACAGGAAACACTGAAGCTTTCTTT.

The chain joins TRBV18 to TRBJ2-7; 7 positions agree with TRBD2. Germline CDR1 reads KGHSH; CDR2 reads LQKENI. After removal of 3 bases from V and 5 bases from J, the junction contained 13 bases not matched to a gene. The CDR3 is 16 residues long. CDR3 coding DNA: TGTGCCAGCTCACCTGTGGGACTACATTCTGGGGACGAGCAGTACTTC. Protein sequence: CASSPVGLHSGDEQYF. The entire variable domain, with the rest obtained from reference TRBV18 and TRBJ2-7, is as follows: NAGVMQNPRHLVRRRGQEARLRCSPMKGHSHVYWYRQLPEEGLKFMVYLQKENIIDESGMPKERFSAEFPKEGPSILRIQQVVRGDSAAYFCASSPVGLHSGDEQYFGPGTRLTVT.

This clone is a singleton in its sample. The rearrangement joins TRBV28 to TRBJ2-7; D not resolved. The CDR3 covers 11 residues. Per germline, CDR1 MDHEN and CDR2 SYDVKM. V lost 4 bases and J 3 bases, leaving 4 bases between the germline ends. CDR3: CASSYNYEQYF. The DNA of the CDR3 is TGTGCCAGCAGTTACAACTACGAGCAGTACTTC.

In the case of this clone: The sample holds other DNA sequences that translate to the same CDR3. This chain uses TRBV5-1 with TRBJ1-1, with 7 bases fitting TRBD1. With V trimmed by 0 bases and J by 4 bases, 3 bases remained unmatched. The CDR3 totals 14 residues. In germline, CDR1 is SGHRS, CDR2 YFSETQ. The CDR3 DNA follows: TGCGCCAGCAGCTTGGGGACAGGAGGCACTGAAGCTTTCTTT. It encodes CASSLGTGGTEAFF.

The chain joins TRBV9 to TRBJ2-1; possible D gene TRBD2, 5 bases. Germline V gene sequence: CDR1 SGDLS, CDR2 YYNGEE. CDR3 size: 17 residues. The V and J ends lost 3 bases and 8 bases respectively, with 24 bases between them. The chain's CDR3 is CASSETPYATAGDEQFF. The CDR3 DNA is TGTGCCAGCAGCGAGACCCCCTACGCGACGGCGGGCGATGAGCAGTTCTTC.

V usage is TRBV6-6 and J usage is TRBJ1-2; D is unclear. This CDR3 is built from 15 residues. V was pared by 0 bases and J by 6 bases, with 14 bases between. Germline assignment: CDR1 MNHNY and CDR2 SVGAGI (reference sequence). The CDR3 DNA is TGTGCCAGCAGTTACTCGGACCGGATTGACCATGGCTACACCTTC. Residues: CASSYSDRIDHGYTF.

Comment on this clone: Other DNA sequences from this sample encode an identical CDR3 as well. V and J are TRBV19 and TRBJ1-1; unclear D gene. Germline V gives CDR1 LNHDA, CDR2 SQIVND (reference sequence). V shed 3 bases and J shed 4 bases, with 6 bases lying between them. The CDR3 has 12 residues. In nucleotides, the CDR3 is TGTGCCAGTAGTATCCGGGGCACTGAAGCTTTCTTT. This codes for CASSIRGTEAFF.

The rearrangement uses TRBV14 and TRBJ2-3; D might be TRBD2 (6 bases). This CDR3 spans 16 amino acids. V dropped 1 base and J dropped 1 base, with 12 bases sitting between them. The V gene's germline CDR1 is SGHDN and CDR2 FVKESK. CDR3 nucleotides: TGTGCCAGCAGCCAAGGTGTCGGGAGCGGCACAGATACGCAGTATTTT. It yields the protein CASSQGVGSGTDTQYF.

The gene calls are TRBV6-6 and TRBJ1-2; D uncertain. This CDR3 is 16 amino acids long. Trimming cost V 6 bases and J 7 bases, with 24 bases left between them. Germline V lookup: CDR1 MNHNY, CDR2 SVGAGI (reference sequence). The CDR3, as DNA: TGTGCCAGCAGCCTTTCTTCGGAACGGTCGGTGGCTGGCTACACCTTC. This gives the protein CASSLSSERSVAGYTF.

The chain is built from TRBV30 and TRBJ2-4, with 7 bases identical to TRBD1. The CDR3 totals 14 residues. CDR1 and CDR2 from the germline V gene are GTSNPN and SVGIG (reference sequence). V trimming: 2 bases; J trimming: 3 bases; junction bases outside the gene matches: 4. The CDR3 loop reads CAWSRRGRKNIQYF. CDR3 DNA sequence: TGTGCCTGGAGTCGAAGGGGGCGCAAAAACATTCAGTACTTC.

In its sample, this clone was seen once. This rearrangement joins TRBV4-3 to TRBJ2-3; 10 bases are shared with TRBD2. With 0 bases clipped from V and 12 bases from J, the junction kept 15 bases outside the gene matches. Germline V gives CDR1 LGHNA, CDR2 YSLEER. CDR3 length: 17 residues. The CDR3: CASSQESASGGLGTQYF. DNA for the CDR3: TGCGCCAGCAGCCAAGAGTCGGCTAGCGGGGGCCTGGGTACCCAGTATTTT.

The V gene is TRBV5-4, the J gene TRBJ1-1; D is perhaps TRBD1 (6 bases). The V gene lost 4 bases and the J gene lost 8 bases, with 21 bases spanning the gap. The CDR3 totals 15 residues. Germline V gene lookup returns CDR1 SGHNT and CDR2 YYREEE (reference sequence). In DNA, the CDR3 is TGTGCCAGCAGCGTGCAGCAGGGAGGGGGGGAGGAAGCTTTCTTT. The encoded protein is CASSVQQGGGEEAFF.

The genes are TRBV7-2 and TRBJ1-2, with TRBD1 as a possible D gene (5 bases). V lost 5 bases and J lost 0, with 16 bases in between. The CDR3 length is 16 residues. Germline CDR1 and CDR2: SGHTA and FQGNSA. The DNA of the CDR3 is TGTGCCAGCAGCACCTACACCGGGACGACTAACTATGGCTACACCTTC. It specifies CASSTYTGTTNYGYTF.

The chain recombines TRBV5-1 with TRBJ1-4; maybe TRBD1 (5 bases). The length of the CDR3 is 16 residues. The V end was cut by 0 bases, the J end by 0 bases, with 9 bases between. Germline lookup yields CDR1 SGHRS and CDR2 YFSETQ. CDR3 residues: CASSLDGQATNEKLFF. The CDR3 bases are TGCGCCAGCAGCTTGGACGGACAAGCAACTAATGAAAAACTGTTTTTT.